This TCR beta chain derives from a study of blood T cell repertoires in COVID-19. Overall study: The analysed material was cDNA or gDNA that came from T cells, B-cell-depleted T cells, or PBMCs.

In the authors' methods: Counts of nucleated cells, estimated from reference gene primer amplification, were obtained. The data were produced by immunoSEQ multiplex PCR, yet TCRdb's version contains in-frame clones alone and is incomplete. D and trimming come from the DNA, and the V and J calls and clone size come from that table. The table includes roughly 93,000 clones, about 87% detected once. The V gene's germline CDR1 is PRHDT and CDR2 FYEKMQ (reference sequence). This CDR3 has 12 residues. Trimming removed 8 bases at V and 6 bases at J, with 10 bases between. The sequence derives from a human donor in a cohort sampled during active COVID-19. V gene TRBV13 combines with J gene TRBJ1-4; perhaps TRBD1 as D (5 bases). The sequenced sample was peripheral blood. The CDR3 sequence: CASPWGDEKLFF. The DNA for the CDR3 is TGTGCCAGCCCGTGGGGGGATGAAAAACTGTTTTTT. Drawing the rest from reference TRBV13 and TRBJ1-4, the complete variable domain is AAGVIQSPRHLIKEKRETATLKCYPIPRHDTVYWYQQGPGQDPQFLISFYEKMQSDKGSIPDRFSAQQFSDYHSELNMSSLELGDSALYFCASPWGDEKLFFGSGTQLSVL.